The table lists the clone carrying this T cell receptor (beta chain) with a few counts. Antigen unknown. This sample is part of a study of T cells after yellow fever vaccination. For the study at large: Preparing low-cell-number fractions relied on SMART-Seq v4 Ultra Low Input.

Each CDR3 protein is one row after TCRdb ran MiXCR on the 5' RACE reads. Of under 300,000 distinct CDR3 sequences detected, about an eighth appear once; the ten largest clones hold roughly 0.5%. Whole-study results and caveats: From the bulk population, abundant clonotypes could contaminate and appear within FACS-sorted repertoires.

This sample comprised CD4+ T cells sorted from PBMCs, obtained 45 days after the yellow fever booster vaccination. This TCR derives from a man aged 25 to 40 who received the YFV17D yellow fever vaccine.

In DNA form, the CDR3 reads TGTGCCAGCAGATCAGCAGGGGAAGGAGAGACCCAGTACTTC. As protein: CASRSAGEGETQYF. The chain uses TRBV12-3 or TRBV12-4 and TRBJ2-5, with a possible D match to TRBD1 (6 bases). The V gene lost 6 bases and the J gene lost 4 bases, with 15 bases spanning the gap. The CDR3 extends over 14 amino acids.